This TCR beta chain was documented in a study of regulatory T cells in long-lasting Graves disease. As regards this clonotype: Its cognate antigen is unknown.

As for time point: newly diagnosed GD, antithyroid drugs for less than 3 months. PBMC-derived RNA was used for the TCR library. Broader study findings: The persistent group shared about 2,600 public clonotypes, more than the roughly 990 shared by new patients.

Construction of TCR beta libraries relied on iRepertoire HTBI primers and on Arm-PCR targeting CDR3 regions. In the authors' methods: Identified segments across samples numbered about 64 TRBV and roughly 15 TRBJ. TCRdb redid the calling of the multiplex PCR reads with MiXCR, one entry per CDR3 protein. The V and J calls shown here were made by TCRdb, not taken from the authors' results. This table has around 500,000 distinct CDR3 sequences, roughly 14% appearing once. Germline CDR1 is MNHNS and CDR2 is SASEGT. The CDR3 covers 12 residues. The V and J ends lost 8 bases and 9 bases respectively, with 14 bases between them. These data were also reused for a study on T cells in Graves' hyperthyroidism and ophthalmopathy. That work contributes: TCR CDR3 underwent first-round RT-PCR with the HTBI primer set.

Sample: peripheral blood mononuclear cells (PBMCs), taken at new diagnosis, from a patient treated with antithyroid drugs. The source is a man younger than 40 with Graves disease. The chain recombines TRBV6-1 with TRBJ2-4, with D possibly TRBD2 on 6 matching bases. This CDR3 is CASGPGVGIQYF. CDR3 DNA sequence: TGTGCCAGCGGCCCGGGAGTGGGCATTCAGTACTTC.